A single sample gave rise to the 5 T cell receptor beta chains below, sequenced in a study of T cell changes during pregnancy in multiple sclerosis. Some clones are missing from TCRdb's copy, which holds only in-frame ones; the method was immunoSEQ multiplex PCR. Of roughly 60,000 clones in the sample, 91% are singletons; the top ten hold roughly 0.76%. Here the sequenced sample was CD4+ T cells from peripheral blood mononuclear cells, taken in the first trimester of pregnancy. Every receptor here comes from a female donor with multiple sclerosis, enrolled in a pregnancy study.

V usage is TRBV4-1 and J usage is TRBJ2-3; the D is unclear. Deletions cut 4 bases from V and 0 bases from J, with 11 bases between. This CDR3 is 15 amino acids long. Germline CDR1 is MGHRA and CDR2 is YSYEKL. The CDR3 region is CASSRDHLSTDTQYF. CDR3 nucleotides: TGCGCCAGCAGCCGAGATCATCTAAGCACAGATACGCAGTATTTT.

The chain employs TRBV27 and TRBJ2-1; TRBD2 matches 10 bases. The trim removed 6 bases at V and 5 bases at J, leaving 7 bases unmatched. The CDR3 runs to 15 residues. The germline gives CDR1 MNHEY, CDR2 SMNVEV (reference sequence). CDR3 DNA: TGTGCCAGCAGGGGGGTAGCGGGGGGCCACAATGAGCAGTTCTTC. Translated, it gives CASRGVAGGHNEQFF.

The chain uses TRBV18 and TRBJ1-1; TRBD1 aligns across 8 bases. The CDR3 consists of 13 residues. Germline CDR1 and CDR2: KGHSH and LQKENI. The trim removed 6 bases at V and 1 base at J, leaving 1 base unmatched. Here the CDR3 DNA reads TGTGCCAGCTCTGGACAGGGGAACACTGAAGCTTTCTTT. Translated, it gives CASSGQGNTEAFF.

The chain combines TRBV6-6 with TRBJ2-7, with a weak D call TRBD2 (6 bases). This CDR3 comprises 14 residues. Per the germline V gene, CDR1 is MNHNY and CDR2 is SVGAGI (reference sequence). Trimming left V 5 bases short and J 2 bases short, with 13 bases between. CDR3 amino acids: CASSLGLPAYEQYF. Here the CDR3 DNA reads TGTGCCAGCAGTCTCGGACTACCCGCCTACGAGCAGTACTTC.

The gene calls are TRBV4-3 and TRBJ1-4; D call uncertain. Germline V lookup: CDR1 LGHNA, CDR2 YSLEER. V gave up 1 base and J gave up 4 bases, with 16 bases separating them. CDR3 size: 17 residues. CDR3 in amino acids: CASSQGGPRGVNEKLFF. CDR3 nucleotides: TGCGCCAGCAGCCAAGGAGGACCACGCGGGGTTAATGAAAAACTGTTTTTT.